The T cell receptor beta chain under discussion was sequenced for a study of cytomegalovirus exposure and HLA in healthy donors. It was healthy bone marrow donors who served as donors. This clone was seen a few times. Its matching antigen is unknown. Both 60 Vbeta primers and 13 Jbeta primers went into the PCR. Method: immunoSEQ multiplex PCR; TCRdb's copy keeps in-frame clones and lacks some. The sample shows 150,000 to 200,000 clones, roughly four fifths of them seen only once. V shed 5 bases and J 8 bases; nucleotides not matched to a gene: 8. Per the germline V gene, CDR1 is MNHEY and CDR2 is SVGAGI. The CDR3 runs to 13 residues. Study-wide results and limits: In an earlier analysis, in around 590 donors, most V segments appeared productive either ~87% or ~30% of the time. A classifier reportedly called cytomegalovirus status with high sensitivity and specificity.

This TCR came from a man aged 45-60 years in good health and CMV-seronegative. Sequencing was done on a sample of PBMCs. The chain uses TRBV6-5 and TRBJ1-1; 7 bases map to TRBD1. The CDR3 loop reads CASSPPDRREAFF. CDR3 in DNA: TGTGCCAGCAGTCCACCGGACAGGAGGGAAGCTTTCTTT.